The next 27 T cell receptor beta chains were all read from a single sample in a study of CD8 T cells in Susac syndrome. When the RNA was reverse transcribed, random hexamers were used with an input of roughly 0.5 to 1 ug. One entry per CDR3 protein results from TCRdb running MiXCR on the immunoSEQ multiplex PCR reads. The sample carries about 47,000 distinct CDR3 sequences, approximately 92% recorded once. Input material: CD8+ T cells from PBMCs. Receptor source: a human donor in good health.

The chain employs TRBV5-6 and TRBJ2-1, with 11 bases fitting TRBD1. V lost 5 bases and J lost 8; bases outside the gene matches: 12. The V gene's germline CDR1 is SGHDT and CDR2 YYEEEE. This CDR3 comprises 16 residues. The CDR3 nucleotides read TGTGCCAGCAGAAACCGGGACAGGGGGATTATAGATGAGCAGTTCTTC. It yields the protein CASRNRDRGIIDEQFF. The whole variable domain, remainder taken from reference TRBV5-6 and TRBJ2-1, is DAGVTQSPTHLIKTRGQQVTLRCSPKSGHDTVSWYQQALGQGPQFIFQYYEEEERQRGNFPDRFSGHQFPNYSSELNVNALLLGDSALYLCASRNRDRGIIDEQFFGPGTRLTVL.

The V gene is TRBV7-2, the J gene TRBJ1-1; D perhaps matches TRBD1 (6 bases). V was trimmed by 0 bases and J by 5 bases, leaving 10 bases between them. Germline loops: CDR1 SGHTA, CDR2 FQGNSA. The CDR3 contains 14 residues. The CDR3 protein is CASSLAVQGTEAFF. CDR3 bases: TGTGCCAGCAGCTTAGCCGTACAGGGTACTGAAGCTTTCTTT.

The V and J genes are TRBV27 and TRBJ1-5, with 12 bases matching TRBD1. V dropped 2 bases and J dropped 6; count of bases not matched to a gene: 5. CDR1 is MNHEY and CDR2 is SMNVEV in the germline V gene (reference sequence). This CDR3 contains 16 residues. In DNA, the CDR3 is TGTGCCAGCAGTTTAGGGGGACAGGGGGCCGGTCAGCCCCAGCATTTT. It translates to CASSLGGQGAGQPQHF.

The V gene is TRBV6-1, the J gene TRBJ2-5; TRBD2 might be the D (6 bases). Germline lookup yields CDR1 MNHNS and CDR2 SASEGT. V was pared by 4 bases and J by 3 bases, with 18 bases between. CDR3 length: 16 residues. The CDR3 bases are TGTGCCAGCAGTGGGGGGGTGCGCCGAGGTAAAGAGACCCAGTACTTC. It codes for CASSGGVRRGKETQYF.

The V call is TRBV19, the J call TRBJ1-1; no clear D. This CDR3 spans 14 amino acids. Germline assignment: CDR1 LNHDA and CDR2 SQIVND (reference sequence). Between the trimmed V and J ends, which lost 2 bases and 3 bases, there was a span of 10 bases. Here the CDR3 DNA reads TGTGCCAGTAGTATAAGACTGCAGGACACTGAAGCTTTCTTT. It is translated as CASSIRLQDTEAFF.

This chain links TRBV4-3 with TRBJ2-2; no firm D call. The length of the CDR3 is 13 residues. Germline loops: CDR1 LGHNA, CDR2 YSLEER. V gave up 4 bases and J gave up 6 bases, with 9 bases separating them. CDR3 coding DNA: TGCGCCAGCAGCCCCGACCCACCCGGGGAGCTGTTTTTT. Translation: CASSPDPPGELFF.

V and J are TRBV7-9 and TRBJ2-1; 13 bases map to TRBD2. The CDR3 consists of 18 residues. J lost 8 bases, V lost 5 bases, and 15 bases had no gene match. Looked up from germline, CDR1 is SEHNR and CDR2 is FQNEAQ (reference sequence). As DNA, the CDR3 is TGTGCCAGCAGCACAACCGGGACTAGCGGGACACCCGGGCATGAGCAGTTCTTC. Its translation is CASSTTGTSGTPGHEQFF.

V usage is TRBV7-9 and J usage is TRBJ1-4; 7 bases agree with TRBD1. The CDR3 covers 16 residues. Germline V CDR1 and CDR2: SEHNR, FQNEAQ (reference sequence). The V segment lost 5 bases and the J segment 3 bases; nucleotides outside the gene matches: 9. CDR3: CASSPPQGGSNEKLFF. CDR3 in DNA: TGTGCCAGCAGCCCCCCCCAAGGGGGCTCTAATGAAAAACTGTTTTTT.

The chain carries TRBV4-2 and TRBJ2-1, with D perhaps matching TRBD2 (6 bases). CDR1 LGHNA and CDR2 YNFKEQ come from the germline V gene. Trimming left V 2 bases short and J 6 bases short, with 23 bases between. This CDR3 has 18 residues. DNA of the CDR3: TGTGCCAGCAGCCAACCCCCGAAGGGGCCGGGACTGGGCAATGAGCAGTTCTTC. Its translation is CASSQPPKGPGLGNEQFF.

This sequence joins TRBV27 and TRBJ1-5, with D tentatively TRBD1 (6 bases). Trimming left V 5 bases short and J 3 bases short, with 17 bases between. Germline CDR1 and CDR2: MNHEY and SMNVEV (reference sequence). The CDR3 runs 16 residues. CDR3 coding DNA: TGTGCCAGCAGTCGAATCACAGGGTTTACCAATCAGCCCCAGCATTTT. Amino acids: CASSRITGFTNQPQHF.

The chain couples TRBV7-9 to TRBJ2-7; 8 bases fit TRBD2. From germline, CDR1 is SEHNR and CDR2 FQNEAQ (reference sequence). The CDR3 consists of 13 residues. The ends lost 10 bases at V and 2 bases at J; junction bases unmatched: 7. In nucleotides, the CDR3 is TGTGCCACCGGGGGGGCGGAGACCTACGAGCAGTACTTC. Its translation: CATGGAETYEQYF.

CDR3 amino acids: CASSLTSGFYNEQFF. The CDR3 DNA reads as TGTGCCAGCAGCTTAACTAGCGGTTTTTACAATGAGCAGTTCTTC. The rearrangement uses TRBV7-9 and TRBJ2-1, with TRBD2 identical over 8 bases. J gave up 4 bases and V 2 bases, and 4 bases lay outside the gene matches. Per germline, CDR1 SEHNR and CDR2 FQNEAQ (reference sequence). The CDR3 runs 15 residues.

This clonotype was seen just once. The rearrangement uses TRBV2 and TRBJ2-1, with TRBD1 matching over 11 bases. The trim removed 8 bases at V and 1 base at J, leaving 13 bases unmatched. Germline V gene lookup returns CDR1 SNHLY and CDR2 FYNNEI. The CDR3 is made up of 18 amino acids. The CDR3 DNA is TGTGCCAGCTATCACGAGGAGGACAGGGGGCCATCCTACAATGAGCAGTTCTTC. Translated: CASYHEEDRGPSYNEQFF.

This clonotype was recorded only once. The V gene is TRBV7-6, the J gene TRBJ2-3; no definite D call. The CDR3 is 15 residues long. CDR1 and CDR2 (germline): SGHVS, FNYEAQ. The ends were cut back, 5 bases at V and 0 bases at J, with 12 bases in the middle. The CDR3 nucleotides read TGTGCCAGCAGCACCTCCTACAGAAGCACAGATACGCAGTATTTT. As protein: CASSTSYRSTDTQYF. Supplemented by reference TRBV7-6 and TRBJ2-3, the full variable domain reads GAGVSQSPRYKVTKRGQDVALRCDPISGHVSLYWYRQALGQGPEFLTYFNYEAQQDKSGLPNDRFSAERPEGSISTLTIQRTEQRDSAMYRCASSTSYRSTDTQYFGPGTRLTVL.

CDR3 in DNA: TGTGCCATCAGTGAATCGGGACAGGTGATCTACAATGAGCAGTTCTTC. This sequence encodes CAISESGQVIYNEQFF. V usage is TRBV10-3 and J usage is TRBJ2-1, with 8 bases that match TRBD1. V trimming: 3 bases; J trimming: 3 bases; junction bases outside the gene matches: 7. Germline CDR1 reads ENHRY; CDR2 reads SYGVKD. The CDR3 is 16 amino acids.

This sequence joins TRBV7-9 and TRBJ1-4, with 8 bases identical to TRBD1. The V and J ends lost 4 bases and 6 bases, in that order; junction bases with no gene match: 13. CDR1 and CDR2 from the germline V gene are SEHNR and FQNEAQ (reference sequence). This CDR3 is built from 17 residues. The CDR3 protein is CASSSPPRGPLDEKLFF. CDR3 nucleotide sequence: TGTGCCAGCAGCTCGCCCCCCAGGGGGCCTCTAGATGAAAAACTGTTTTTT.

The rearrangement links TRBV7-9 to TRBJ2-5; D ambiguous. V was shortened by 6 bases and J by 5 bases, with 7 bases between the two germline ends. The CDR3 runs to 11 residues. Germline V CDR1 and CDR2: SEHNR, FQNEAQ (reference sequence). CDR3 sequence (DNA): TGTGCCAGCAGACGAAGTGAGACCCAGTACTTC. It specifies CASRRSETQYF. The variable domain in full, with the rest retrieved from reference TRBV7-9 and TRBJ2-5, is DTGVSQNPRHKITKRGQNVTFRCDPISEHNRLYWYRQTLGQGPEFLTYFQNEAQLEKSRLLSDRFSAERPKGSFSTLEIQRTEQGDSAMYLCASRRSETQYFGPGTRLLVL.

The chain couples TRBV12-3 or TRBV12-4 to TRBJ2-2, with 7 bases matching TRBD2. The CDR3 covers 18 residues. V was clipped by 0 bases and J by 0 bases; unmatched bases: 7. CDR3 bases: TGTGCCAGCAGTTTAGCAGGGAGGGCGAGGCCGAACACCGGGGAGCTGTTTTTT. This translates into CASSLAGRARPNTGELFF.

In regard to this clonotype: Relative to the germline gene, one junction end is altered; a read error may explain this. The J gene is TRBJ2-5, the V gene TRBV10-3, with D tentatively TRBD2 (5 bases). CDR1 is ENHRY, CDR2 SYGVKD, per germline. This CDR3 spans 16 amino acids. CDR3 sequence: CAIREGEGFSQETQYF. CDR3 sequence (DNA): TGTGCCATCCGTGAGGGTGAGGGATTCTCCCAAGAGACCCAGTACTTC.

V and J are TRBV21-1 and TRBJ2-7; the table's D call of TRBD1 was not tested on the DNA. TRBV21-1 is given as a pseudogene. CDR3 size: 20 residues. The CDR3 loop is CASSKVMLGDSRNATYEQYF. In DNA, the CDR3 is TGTGCCAGCAGCAAAGTAATGTTAGGAGACAGCCGAAATGCTACCTACGAGCAGTACTTC.

The chain couples TRBV6-6 to TRBJ2-2; no clear D gene. Germline lookup yields CDR1 MNHNY and CDR2 SVGAGI (reference sequence). This CDR3 is built from 11 residues. Deletions cut 8 bases from V and 5 bases from J, with 6 bases between. CDR3 DNA sequence: TGTGCCAGCCTGGGGACCGGGGAGCTGTTTTTT. Amino acids: CASLGTGELFF.

V and J are TRBV4-1 and TRBJ2-7; D is possibly TRBD2 (5 bases). Germline assignment: CDR1 MGHRA and CDR2 YSYEKL. The CDR3 runs 15 residues. Between the trimmed V and J ends, which lost 0 bases and 5 bases, there was a span of 14 bases. The DNA for the CDR3 is TGCGCCAGCAGCCAAGACGGGGTAGAAGGAGACGAGCAGTACTTC. Protein: CASSQDGVEGDEQYF.

The CDR3 DNA reads TGTGCCTGGAGTGTAGGGGGGTCTGGGGCCAACGTCCTGACTTTC. It encodes CAWSVGGSGANVLTF. The rearrangement joins TRBV30 to TRBJ2-6; D may be TRBD1 or TRBD2 (6 bases each). The ends were cut back, 0 bases at V and 1 base at J, with 7 bases in the middle. The CDR3 is 15 residues long. Per germline, CDR1 GTSNPN and CDR2 SVGIG (reference sequence).

The rearrangement uses TRBV5-1 and TRBJ2-3, with TRBD1 matching over 7 bases. The CDR3 is 16 amino acids. J gave up 2 bases and V 6 bases, and 12 bases lay outside the gene matches. Germline loops: CDR1 SGHRS, CDR2 YFSETQ. CDR3 sequence (DNA): TGCGCCAGCACGGCCTTCCGGGACAGCAACACAGATACGCAGTATTTT. Translation gives CASTAFRDSNTDTQYF. The full variable domain, with the rest looked up from reference TRBV5-1 and TRBJ2-3, is KAGVTQTPRYLIKTRGQQVTLSCSPISGHRSVSWYQQTPGQGLQFLFEYFSETQRNKGNFPGRFSGRQFSNSRSEMNVSTLELGDSALYLCASTAFRDSNTDTQYFGPGTRLTVL.

V and J are TRBV13 and TRBJ2-7, with TRBD1 matching over 7 bases. The CDR3 is 15 residues long. CDR1 and CDR2 (germline): PRHDT, FYEKMQ (reference sequence). V lost 4 bases and J lost 2; bases outside the gene matches: 8. The CDR3 protein is CASSWGRQGPYEQYF. In DNA form, the CDR3 reads TGTGCCAGCAGCTGGGGGAGACAGGGACCCTACGAGCAGTACTTC.

This clonotype was detected once. The chain combines TRBV2 with TRBJ1-2; no clear D gene. The CDR3 sequence is 19 residues long. The ends were cut back, 2 bases at V and 3 bases at J, with 25 bases in the middle. Germline-derived CDR1 and CDR2 are SNHLY and FYNNEI. This chain's CDR3 is CASSEQTDKAGLSYYGYTF. The CDR3 bases are TGTGCCAGCAGTGAACAAACGGATAAAGCAGGTTTAAGCTACTATGGCTACACCTTC.

This chain joins TRBV7-9 and TRBJ1-1; no firm D call. There are 14 residues in the CDR3. The germline V gene encodes CDR1 SEHNR and CDR2 FQNEAQ (reference sequence). The CDR3 region has the DNA TGTCTTCCGGGAGATCCGAACATGAACACTGAAGCTTTCTTT. It is translated as CLPGDPNMNTEAFF.